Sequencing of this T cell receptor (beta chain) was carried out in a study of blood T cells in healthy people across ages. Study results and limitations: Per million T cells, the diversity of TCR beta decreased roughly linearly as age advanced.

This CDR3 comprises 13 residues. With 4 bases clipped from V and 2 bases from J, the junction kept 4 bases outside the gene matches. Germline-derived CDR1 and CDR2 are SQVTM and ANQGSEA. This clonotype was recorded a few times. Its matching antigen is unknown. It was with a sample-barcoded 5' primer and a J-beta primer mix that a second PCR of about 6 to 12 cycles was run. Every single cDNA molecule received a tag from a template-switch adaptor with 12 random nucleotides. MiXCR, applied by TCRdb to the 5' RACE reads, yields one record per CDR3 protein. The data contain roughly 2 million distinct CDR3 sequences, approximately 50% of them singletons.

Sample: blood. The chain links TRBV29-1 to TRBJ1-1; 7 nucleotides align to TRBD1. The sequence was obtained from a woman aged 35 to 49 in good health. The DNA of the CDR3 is TGCAGCGTTGGACAGGGTGGTAACACTGAAGCTTTCTTT. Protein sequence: CSVGQGGNTEAFF.